The clone carrying this T cell receptor beta chain was counted between two and nine times. This specimen belongs to a study of blood T cell repertoires in COVID-19. The overall study: Sources were T cells, B-cell-depleted T cells, or PBMCs; the material itself was cDNA or gDNA.

Unmatched junction bases numbered 12, after V lost 6 bases and J lost 4 bases. The CDR3 has 16 residues. Germline CDR1 and CDR2: SQVTM and ANQGSEA. Per the original methods: Amplification of reference gene primers was used by the study to estimate nucleated cell counts. Data came from immunoSEQ multiplex PCR; TCRdb stores just in-frame clones and leaves some out. D and trimming come from the DNA, and the V and J calls and clone size come from that table. The data contain 130,000 to 150,000 clones, around 80% of them singletons. The origin of this receptor is a woman in her sixties with acute or convalescent COVID-19. Sequenced input: peripheral blood. J is TRBJ2-2 and V is TRBV29-1; 9 nucleotides line up with TRBD2. The CDR3 bases are TGCAGCGTCCCGGAGTACAGCGGGGGGCGCACCGGGGAGCTGTTTTTT. Encoded protein: CSVPEYSGGRTGELFF.